These 7 T cell receptor beta chains came from one sample sequenced in a study of shared clonotypes between healthy human individuals (TCRdb year 2020). Receptor amplification or capture employed the immunoSEQ multiplex PCR assay. TCRdb carries this immuneACCESS record with in-frame sequences only. Its versions omit some clonotypes, under half of them owing to an unresolved V gene in the studies checked, with the rest unexplained. The sample yields hundreds of thousands of clones; around 97% were counted once. Around 0.058% of the sample is held by the ten biggest clonotypes. Sequenced input: naive CD4+ T cells sorted from blood. The cell subset or site label for this specimen denotes: CD45RA+ positively selected. The receptors were sampled from a woman aged 25-40 years in good health.

V usage is TRBV13 and J usage is TRBJ2-3; 7 positions match TRBD2. Germline CDR1 is PRHDT and CDR2 is FYEKMQ (reference sequence). V was pared by 2 bases and J by 0 bases, with 5 bases of the junction left unmatched. The CDR3 consists of 16 residues. CDR3 residues: CASSLRGSGSTDTQYF. Here the CDR3 DNA reads TGTGCCAGCAGCTTACGGGGTAGCGGGAGCACAGATACGCAGTATTTT.

This sequence joins TRBV15 and TRBJ2-5, with D possibly TRBD2 on 5 matching bases. The CDR3 has 15 residues. With 0 bases removed from V and 2 bases from J, the gap between germline ends came to 10 bases. Germline values: CDR1 LNHNV, CDR2 YYDKDF (reference sequence). CDR3 residues: CATSRDTERQETQYF. DNA of the CDR3: TGTGCCACCAGCAGAGATACAGAGCGGCAAGAGACCCAGTACTTC.

The gene calls are TRBV2 and TRBJ2-3; 10 bases line up with TRBD2. Germline CDR1 SNHLY, CDR2 FYNNEI. V shed 4 bases and J 3 bases; nucleotides not matched to a gene: 4. The CDR3 totals 15 residues. The CDR3 reads CASSGQTSGTDTQYF. CDR3 nucleotide sequence: TGTGCCAGCAGTGGCCAGACTAGCGGGACAGATACGCAGTATTTT.

This chain uses TRBV28 with TRBJ1-2, with D perhaps TRBD1 (6 bases). Germline assignment: CDR1 MDHEN and CDR2 SYDVKM. CDR3 length equals 17 residues. V was clipped by 3 bases and J by 2 bases, with 19 bases between them. This CDR3 is CASSLGDIGVLNYGYTF. DNA for the CDR3: TGTGCCAGCAGTTTGGGGGACATCGGCGTTTTGAACTATGGCTACACCTTC.

This chain links TRBV28 with TRBJ2-1; D gene uncertain. CDR1 and CDR2 (germline): MDHEN, SYDVKM. The CDR3 totals 12 residues. V lost 3 bases and J 8 bases, leaving 8 bases between the germline ends. The chain's CDR3 is CASSLDGDEQFF. The DNA of the CDR3 is TGTGCCAGCAGTTTGGACGGCGATGAGCAGTTCTTC.

The chain combines TRBV19 with TRBJ1-4; 8 bases match TRBD1. The CDR3 is 16 amino acids. The germline V gene has CDR1 LNHDA and CDR2 SQIVND (reference sequence). V lost 7 bases to trimming and J lost 5 bases; unmatched junction nucleotides: 12. The CDR3 region has the DNA TGTGCCAGTAAAGTGAGACAGGGGCTGGGAAATGAAAAACTGTTTTTT. This gives the protein CASKVRQGLGNEKLFF.

This chain uses TRBV6-5 with TRBJ2-5; possibly TRBD1 or TRBD2 for D (6 bases each). In germline, CDR1 is MNHEY, CDR2 SVGAGI. The CDR3 is 14 amino acids. V dropped 7 bases and J dropped 5 bases, with 17 bases sitting between them. The chain's CDR3 is CASTMMGGAETQYF. The CDR3 DNA reads TGTGCCAGCACCATGATGGGGGGCGCGGAGACCCAGTACTTC.